Listed below are T cell receptor beta chains from one sample, sequenced in a study of blood T cell repertoires in COVID-19. The assay was immunoSEQ multiplex PCR, and TCRdb's table has in-frame clones only and misses some. Of fewer than 250,000 clones in the sample, about 83% are singletons; the top ten hold less than 3.5%. Sequenced input: peripheral blood. These receptors originate from a man over 45 with active or convalescent COVID-19. Each CDR3 is given with its conserved first and last residue. A D gene is named only where the DNA matches it firmly. Clone size appears in some rows only: once, few, many, or a class for an expanded clone.

>.|TRBV6-2/TRBV6-3|TRBJ2-2|.
TGTGCCAGCAGCCGCCAGGTTGCCGGGGAGCTGTTTTTT
CASSRQVAGELFF
>.|TRBV6-7|TRBJ2-7|.
TGTGCCAGCAGTTACCGGGGCGGGAAGGCCGTCTACGAGCAGTACTTC
CASSYRGGKAVYEQYF
>once|TRBV7-8|TRBJ2-2|TRBD2
TGTGCCAGCAGCTCCGTCCGACTAGCGGGGGGGCTGGGCACCGGGGAGCTGTTTTTT
CASSSVRLAGGLGTGELFF
>.|TRBV19|TRBJ1-6|.
TGTGCCAGTAGAGATCTTAGGGGCAGAACTAATTCACCCCTCCACTTT
CASRDLRGRTNSPLHF
>.|TRBV10-3|TRBJ2-1|TRBD2
TGTGCCATCAGTGAGTCGAAGGCTAGCGGGGACAACAATGAGCAGTTCTTC
CAISESKASGDNNEQFF
>.|TRBV7-2|TRBJ2-5|TRBD2
TGTGCCAGCAGCGACCGGGGGGGGACGGAGACCCAGTACTTC
CASSDRGGTETQYF
>.|TRBV9|TRBJ2-7|TRBD2
TGTGCCAGCAGCGCTGGACTAGGAGTGTACGAGCAGTACTTC
CASSAGLGVYEQYF
>.|TRBV6-1|TRBJ1-2|.
TGTGCCAGCAGTGTAAGGTTCGACAGGCCTTTCTATGGCTACACCTTC
CASSVRFDRPFYGYTF
>.|TRBV10-1|TRBJ1-1|.
TGCGCCAGCAGCCGCTCCCCTACGATGGGGCTGCACACTGAAGCTTTCTTT
CASSRSPTMGLHTEAFF
>.|TRBV6-5|TRBJ1-1|.
TGTGCCAGCAGTTACTCGAACAGGAACACTGAAGCTTTCTTT
CASSYSNRNTEAFF
>few|TRBV3-1/TRBV3-2|TRBJ2-1|TRBD2
TGTGCCAGCAGCCAACCTAATAGCGGGAGCTCCTACAATGAGCAGTTCTTC
CASSQPNSGSSYNEQFF
>few|TRBV6-5|TRBJ1-5|TRBD1
TGTGCCAGCAGGACAGGGTCCCTTATTCAGCCCCAGCATTTT
CASRTGSLIQPQHF
>.|TRBV7-2|TRBJ2-5|TRBD2
TGTGCCAGCAGCTTAGAGGCTAGCGGTTACCAAGAGACCCAGTACTTC
CASSLEASGYQETQYF
>.|TRBV19|TRBJ2-7|TRBD1
TGTGCCAGCGGGGCCGGGACAGGGTCTTACGAGCAGTACTTC
CASGAGTGSYEQYF
>.|TRBV30|TRBJ1-5|.
TGTGCCTGGAGTAGGTCGGGGGGGGGCAATCAGCCCCAGCATTTT
CAWSRSGGGNQPQHF
>.|TRBV7-3|TRBJ2-3|TRBD2
TGTGCCAGCAGCTCCACTAGCGGGGCCACAGATACGCAGTATTTT
CASSSTSGATDTQYF
>.|TRBV24-1|TRBJ1-1|.
TGTGCCACCAGTGTCGCAGAAGAAGCTTTCTTT
CATSVAEEAFF
>.|TRBV20-1|TRBJ2-7|.
TGCAGTGCTAGAGTGAGTTCCGAGCAGTACTTC
CSARVSSEQYF
>.|TRBV5-6|TRBJ2-1|.
TGTGCCAGCAGCTTGGGGCGTTGGACAGGGAGGGCCTACAATGAGCAGTTCTTC
CASSLGRWTGRAYNEQFF
>.|TRBV28|TRBJ1-2|.
TGTGCCAGCAAACGGGGTGGCTACACCTTC
CASKRGGYTF
>.|TRBV2|TRBJ2-5|TRBD2
TGTGCCAGCAGGCCGGGACTAGCGGGAGAGACCCAGTACTTC
CASRPGLAGETQYF
>.|TRBV5-6|TRBJ2-7|.
TGTGCCAGCAGCTCTCATCCGGGATCCTACGAGCAGTACTTC
CASSSHPGSYEQYF
>.|TRBV9|TRBJ2-1|.
TGTGCCACCGAACTAGGAGTAGGGGGTGAGCAGTTCTTC
CATELGVGGEQFF
>.|TRBV6-2/TRBV6-3|TRBJ1-5|TRBD1
TGTGCCAGCAGCGGAGACAGGGGTCAGCCCCAGCATTTT
CASSGDRGQPQHF
>.|TRBV11-3|TRBJ2-3|TRBD2
TGTGCCAGCAGCTTAGTCGGCCTAGCGGGGGGGCCTGGAGATACGCAGTATTTT
CASSLVGLAGGPGDTQYF
>.|TRBV7-9|TRBJ2-4|TRBD1
TGTGCCAGCAGCCCCCAGGGGGCGGCTTCGGACATTCAGTACTTC
CASSPQGAASDIQYF
>.|TRBV18|TRBJ1-2|TRBD1
TGTGCCAGCTCACTTGGACAGGGGGGAAGAGATGGCTACACCTTC
CASSLGQGGRDGYTF
>.|TRBV6-5|TRBJ2-1|.
TGTGCCAGCAGTTACTCGACTGATTCTTTTAATGAGCAGTTCTTC
CASSYSTDSFNEQFF
>few|TRBV7-9|TRBJ1-6|.
TGTGCCAGCAGCTTAAGCCTCGGGGGTTGGGATTCACCCCTCCACTTT
CASSLSLGGWDSPLHF
>.|TRBV30|TRBJ2-3|TRBD2
TGTGCCTGGACAAGGAGGTCTAGCGGGAGTTGGGGGACAGATACGCAGTATTTT
CAWTRRSSGSWGTDTQYF
>many|TRBV5-1|TRBJ1-1|.
TGCGCCAGCAGCTTTTCCTCGACAGTAATGAACACTGAAGCTTTCTTT
CASSFSSTVMNTEAFF
>.|TRBV7-9|TRBJ2-5|TRBD2
TGTGCCAGCAGCCCCGGGGGGTCAAGAGAGACCCAGTACTTC
CASSPGGSRETQYF
>.|TRBV4-1|TRBJ2-5|.
TGCGCCAGCAGCCAAGCCCAGGAGACCCAGTACTTC
CASSQAQETQYF
>.|TRBV7-9|TRBJ2-7|TRBD1
TGTGCCAGCAGTTCGACAGGGCCCTACGAGCAGTACTTC
CASSSTGPYEQYF
>once|TRBV6-5|TRBJ1-1|.
TGTGCCAGCAGTTACTCGCCAGGGGCTGAAGCTTTCTTT
CASSYSPGAEAFF
>.|TRBV24-1|TRBJ2-7|TRBD2
TGTGCCACCAGTGATTCACAACGGGGGGGCGACGAGCAGTACTTC
CATSDSQRGGDEQYF
>.|TRBV27|TRBJ1-1|.
TGTGCCAGCAGTTTAGTGCGGGGGGACACTGAAGCTTTCTTT
CASSLVRGDTEAFF
>.|TRBV24-1|TRBJ2-5|.
TGTGCCACCAGTGACCCCTTTGAGACCCAGTACTTC
CATSDPFETQYF
>.|TRBV6-4|TRBJ2-7|TRBD2
TGTGCCAGCAGTGACTGTCAACCCGGGACTAGCGGGTTCCAGCCTTACGAGCAGTACTTC
CASSDCQPGTSGFQPYEQYF
>.|TRBV7-9|TRBJ1-6|.
TGTGCCAGCAGCTTAGAGGGAGGCTCCTATAATTCACCCCTCCACTTT
CASSLEGGSYNSPLHF
>.|TRBV7-9|TRBJ1-1|TRBD1
TGTGCCAGCAGCCCCTGGACAGGGAATAGTGAAGCTTTCTTT
CASSPWTGNSEAFF
>.|TRBV9|TRBJ1-3|.
TGTGCCAGCAGCGCCAACAGGGAACTTACTGGAAACACCATATATTTT
CASSANRELTGNTIYF
>.|TRBV27|TRBJ1-2|.
TGTGCCAGCAGTCCCGGACATAAGTATGGCTACACCTTC
CASSPGHKYGYTF
>.|TRBV5-1|TRBJ1-1|TRBD1
TGCGCCAGCAGCTCCTCACAGGGGGCGACTGAAGCTTTCTTT
CASSSSQGATEAFF
>few|TRBV25-1|TRBJ2-3|TRBD2
TGTGCCAGCAGTGATTCAAGGACTAGCGGGGGCACAGATACGCAGTATTTT
CASSDSRTSGGTDTQYF
>few|TRBV10-2|TRBJ1-5|TRBD1
TGCGCCACCATGGACAGGGGGCGTAGTCAGCCCCAGCATTTT
CATMDRGRSQPQHF
>.|TRBV25-1|TRBJ2-1|TRBD2
TGTGCCAGCAGTGACCTTAGCGGGGGGGCCTTCTACAATGAGCAGTTCTTC
CASSDLSGGAFYNEQFF
>.|TRBV30|TRBJ2-3|TRBD1
TGTGCCCGGTCCGCCGGGACAGGGTACAGCACAGATACGCAGTATTTT
CARSAGTGYSTDTQYF
>.|TRBV27|TRBJ1-2|TRBD1
TGTGCCAGCACCAAAGGGACAGGACGGGGCTATGGCTACACCTTC
CASTKGTGRGYGYTF
>.|TRBV3-1/TRBV3-2|TRBJ1-4|.
TGTGCCAGCAGCCCAGAAATAACAAATGAAAAACTGTTTTTT
CASSPEITNEKLFF
>.|TRBV10-1|TRBJ1-2|.
TGCGCCAGCAGTGAGCCTTCGGTCTTCTATGGCTACACCTTC
CASSEPSVFYGYTF
>.|TRBV7-9|TRBJ1-3|.
TGTGCCAGCAGCCGCCTTGGAAGCGGCAGAGCTGGAAACACCATATATTTT
CASSRLGSGRAGNTIYF
>few|TRBV28|TRBJ1-1|.
TGTGCCAGCAGTTTGGCAGGAACTGAAGCTTTCTTT
CASSLAGTEAFF
>.|TRBV2|TRBJ2-5|TRBD1
TGTGCCAGCACACGACAGGGTCAGGAGACCCAGTACTTC
CASTRQGQETQYF
>once|TRBV7-8|TRBJ2-7|.
TGTGCCAGCAGCTTAGCGCTGAGGAGCTCCTACGAGCAGTACTTC
CASSLALRSSYEQYF
>once|TRBV3-1/TRBV3-2|TRBJ1-4|.
TGTGCCAGCAGCCAAGAGTGGGGGGGCGCCGGGGAAAAACTGTTTTTT
CASSQEWGGAGEKLFF
>.|TRBV3-1/TRBV3-2|TRBJ1-2|.
TGTGCCAGCAGCCAATACCCCCCCACCCTCCAGACAGCGAACTATGGCTACACCTTC
CASSQYPPTLQTANYGYTF
>.|TRBV9|TRBJ2-1|TRBD2
TGTGCCAGCAGCACCGGTAGCGGGAGACCCTACAATGAGCAGTTCTTC
CASSTGSGRPYNEQFF
>.|TRBV27|TRBJ1-4|TRBD1
TGTGCCACCCAGAACCCAAGGGACAGACAACTGTTTTTT
CATQNPRDRQLFF
>.|TRBV5-8|TRBJ2-7|.
TGTGCCAGCAGCTTGGGAGGGTCCCAGTACTTC
CASSLGGSQYF